Listed here are 6 T cell receptor beta chains from one sample, sequenced in a study of cytomegalovirus exposure and HLA in healthy donors. The PCR contained 60 Vbeta and 13 Jbeta primers. Profiled with immunoSEQ multiplex PCR; TCRdb holds only in-frame clones, not every one. Of approximately 140,000 clones listed, more than 60% are singletons. Sequences were obtained from PBMCs. These receptors came from a woman aged 18-29 years in good health and CMV-seronegative.

The V gene is TRBV29-1, the J gene TRBJ2-7; 13 bases map to TRBD2. Germline lookup yields CDR1 SQVTM and CDR2 ANQGSEA. The CDR3 totals 14 residues. The V segment lost 5 bases and the J segment 7 bases; nucleotides outside the gene matches: 8. DNA for the CDR3: TGCAGCGTTCCCCATACGGGACTAGCGGGAGAGCAGTACTTC. Encoded protein: CSVPHTGLAGEQYF.

This rearrangement joins TRBV7-9 to TRBJ1-5; D is uncertain. The germline CDR1 and CDR2 sequences are SEHNR and FQNEAQ (reference sequence). This CDR3 comprises 12 residues. Trimming removed 1 base from V and 6 bases from J, with 4 bases in between. The CDR3, as DNA: TGTGCCAGCAGCTTAGGGGCTCAGCCCCAGCATTTT. Protein product: CASSLGAQPQHF.

This clone was seen a handful of times. At one end, the junction sequence differs from germline, possibly due to a read error. This chain links TRBV7-9 with TRBJ1-2, with D possibly TRBD1 on 5 matching bases. The length of the CDR3 is 12 residues. CDR1 is SEHNR and CDR2 is FQNEAQ in the germline V gene (reference sequence). CDR3 protein: CSSSPGHPEVTF. The CDR3 coding sequence is TGTTCCAGCAGCCCTGGACACCCTGAAGTCACCTTC.

The genes are TRBV19 and TRBJ1-1; D might be TRBD1 (6 bases). The length of the CDR3 is 14 residues. Germline loops: CDR1 LNHDA, CDR2 SQIVND (reference sequence). V dropped 11 bases and J dropped 6 bases, with 22 bases sitting between them. In DNA form, the CDR3 reads TGTGCCCCACCAGAGGGGGGGACCCAGGCTGAAGCTTTCTTT. Protein: CAPPEGGTQAEAFF.

This sequence joins TRBV29-1 and TRBJ1-1; 8 nucleotides match TRBD1. CDR3 size: 14 residues. CDR1 and CDR2 from the germline V gene are SQVTM and ANQGSEA. Trimming removed 7 bases from V and 4 bases from J; junction bases left unmatched: 11. CDR3 region: CSAAMDRVGTEAFF. CDR3 in DNA: TGCAGCGCCGCGATGGACAGGGTCGGCACTGAAGCTTTCTTT.

This clone was counted between two and nine times. The rearrangement joins TRBV12-5 to TRBJ2-3, with D possibly matching TRBD2 (5 bases). Between the trimmed V and J ends, which lost 6 bases and 0 bases, there was a span of 13 bases. The CDR3 is made up of 15 amino acids. Per the germline V gene, CDR1 is LGHNT and CDR2 is FRNRAP. CDR3 in DNA: TGTGCTAGTGGAGCTGAAGCGGTCAGCACAGATACGCAGTATTTT. Its protein is CASGAEAVSTDTQYF. Together with reference TRBV12-5 and TRBJ2-3, the CDR3 gives the full variable domain: DARVTQTPRHKVTEMGQEVTMRCQPILGHNTVFWYRQTMMQGLELLAYFRNRAPLDDSGMPKDRFSAEMPDATLATLKIQPSEPRDSAVYFCASGAEAVSTDTQYFGPGTRLTVL.